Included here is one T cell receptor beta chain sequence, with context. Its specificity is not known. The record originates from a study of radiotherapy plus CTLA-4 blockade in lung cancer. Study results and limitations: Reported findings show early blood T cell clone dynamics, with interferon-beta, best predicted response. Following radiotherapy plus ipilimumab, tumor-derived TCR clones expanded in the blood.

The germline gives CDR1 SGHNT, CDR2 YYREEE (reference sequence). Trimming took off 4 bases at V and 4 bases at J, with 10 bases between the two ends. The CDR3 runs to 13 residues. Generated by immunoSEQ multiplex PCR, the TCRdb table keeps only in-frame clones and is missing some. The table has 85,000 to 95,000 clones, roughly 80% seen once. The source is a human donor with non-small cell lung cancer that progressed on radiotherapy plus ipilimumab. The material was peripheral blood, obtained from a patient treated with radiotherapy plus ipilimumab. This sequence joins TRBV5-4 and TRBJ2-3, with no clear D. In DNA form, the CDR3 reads TGTGCCAGCAGCCTGTCGGGCGCAGATACGCAGTATTTT. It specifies CASSLSGADTQYF.